This T cell receptor (beta chain) was identified in a study of blood T cell repertoires in COVID-19. As for the study in general: Samples of COVID-19 (acute and convalescent) were obtained from the United States, Italy and Spain. Sources were T cells, B-cell-depleted T cells, or PBMCs; the material itself was cDNA or gDNA.

Per the original data handling: It was from reference gene primer amplification that nucleated cell counts were estimated. The method was immunoSEQ multiplex PCR; TCRdb's version includes in-frame clones alone and lacks a portion of them. V, J and clone size reflect that table, while D and trimming were determined from the DNA. The repertoire holds 200,000 to 250,000 clones, about 85% seen once, with approximately 12% in the top ten. V shed 10 bases and J 4 bases; nucleotides not matched to a gene: 6. Looked up from germline, CDR1 is MNHEY and CDR2 is SVGAGI. The CDR3 length is 12 residues. This clone was seen only a few times.

The source is a woman aged 18 to 35 who had recovered from COVID-19. The chain carries TRBV6-5 and TRBJ1-2, with TRBD1 identical over 7 bases. Sequencing input: peripheral blood. The CDR3 nucleotides read TGTGCCACCGGTGGACAGGTCTATGGCTACACCTTC. Protein sequence: CATGGQVYGYTF.